This entry describes one TCR beta chain. This sample was included in a study of blood T cell repertoires in COVID-19. About the study: Sample material is recorded as cDNA or gDNA derived from T cells, B-cell-depleted T cells, or PBMCs.

This CDR3 has 12 amino acids. In the original analysis: Reference gene primer amplification gave nucleated cell count estimates. Libraries were prepared by immunoSEQ multiplex PCR; TCRdb keeps only in-frame clonotypes and omits some of them. The DNA gave D and trimming, while V, J and clone size come from that table. The profile shows roughly 150,000 clones, 84% of them singletons. The sequenced sample was peripheral blood. The chain recombines TRBV21-1 with TRBJ1-2. TRBV21-1 is a pseudogene segment. The clonotype originates from a woman in her 50s in a cohort sampled during active or convalescent COVID-19. DNA of the CDR3: TGTGCCAGCCTGCGGCTTGACTATGGCTACACCTTC. This translates into CASLRLDYGYTF.